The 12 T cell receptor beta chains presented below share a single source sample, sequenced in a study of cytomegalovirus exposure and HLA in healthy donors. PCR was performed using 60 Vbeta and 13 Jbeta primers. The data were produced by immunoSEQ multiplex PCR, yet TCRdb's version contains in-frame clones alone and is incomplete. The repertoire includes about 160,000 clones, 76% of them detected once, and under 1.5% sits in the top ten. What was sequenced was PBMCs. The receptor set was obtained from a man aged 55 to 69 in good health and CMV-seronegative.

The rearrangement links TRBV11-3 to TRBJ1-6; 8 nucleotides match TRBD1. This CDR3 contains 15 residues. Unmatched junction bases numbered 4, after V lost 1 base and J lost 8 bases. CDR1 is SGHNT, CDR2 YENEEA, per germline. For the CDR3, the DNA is TGTGCCAGCAGCTTAGGTGGACAGGGCCATTCACCCCTCCACTTT. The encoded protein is CASSLGGQGHSPLHF.

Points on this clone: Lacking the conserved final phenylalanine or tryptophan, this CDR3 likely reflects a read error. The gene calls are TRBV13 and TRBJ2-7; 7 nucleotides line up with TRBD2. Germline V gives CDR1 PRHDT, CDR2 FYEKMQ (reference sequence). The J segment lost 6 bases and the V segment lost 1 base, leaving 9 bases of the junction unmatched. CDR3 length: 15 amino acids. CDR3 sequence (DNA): TGTGCCAGCAGCTTAGAGACTAGCCATCCTTTCGAGCAGTACCTC. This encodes CASSLETSHPFEQYL.

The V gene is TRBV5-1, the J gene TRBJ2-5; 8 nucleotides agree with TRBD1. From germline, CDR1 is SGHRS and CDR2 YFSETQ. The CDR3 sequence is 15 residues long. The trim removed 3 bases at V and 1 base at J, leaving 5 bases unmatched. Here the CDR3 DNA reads TGCGCCAGCAGCTCGACAGGGGCCCCCCAAGAGACCCAGTACTTC. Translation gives CASSSTGAPQETQYF.

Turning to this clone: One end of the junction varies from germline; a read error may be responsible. CDR3 loop: CSSSGDVGGGYTF. The CDR3 nucleotides read TGTTCCAGCAGCGGGGACGTAGGGGGCGGCTACACCTTC. The chain combines TRBV7-9 with TRBJ1-2; 7 bases align to TRBD1. The CDR3 is 13 residues long. The germline gives CDR1 SEHNR, CDR2 FQNEAQ (reference sequence).

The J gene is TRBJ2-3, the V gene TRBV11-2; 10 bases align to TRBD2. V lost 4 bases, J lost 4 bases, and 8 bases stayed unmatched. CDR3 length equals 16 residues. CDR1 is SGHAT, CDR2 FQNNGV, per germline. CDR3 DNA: TGTGCCAGCAGCTCTGCTATCAGCGGGGGGGCAGATACGCAGTATTTT. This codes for CASSSAISGGADTQYF.

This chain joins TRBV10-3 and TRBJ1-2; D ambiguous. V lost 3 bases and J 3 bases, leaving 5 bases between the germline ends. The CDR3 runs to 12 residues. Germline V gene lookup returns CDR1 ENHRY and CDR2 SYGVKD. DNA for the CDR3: TGTGCCATCAGTGACCCCGACTATGGCTACACCTTC. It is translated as CAISDPDYGYTF.

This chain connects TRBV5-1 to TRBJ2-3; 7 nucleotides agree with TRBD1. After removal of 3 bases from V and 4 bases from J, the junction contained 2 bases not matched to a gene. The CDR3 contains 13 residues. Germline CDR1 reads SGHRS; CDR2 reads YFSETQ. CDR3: CASSWTGPDTQYF. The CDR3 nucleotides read TGCGCCAGCAGCTGGACAGGCCCAGATACGCAGTATTTT.

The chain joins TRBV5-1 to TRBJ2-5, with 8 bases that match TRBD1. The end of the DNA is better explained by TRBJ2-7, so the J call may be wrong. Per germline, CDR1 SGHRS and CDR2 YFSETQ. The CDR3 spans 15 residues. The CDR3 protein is CASSSRTGSSYEQYF. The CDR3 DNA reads TGCGCCAGCAGCTCGCGGACAGGGAGCTCCTACGAGCAGTACTTC.

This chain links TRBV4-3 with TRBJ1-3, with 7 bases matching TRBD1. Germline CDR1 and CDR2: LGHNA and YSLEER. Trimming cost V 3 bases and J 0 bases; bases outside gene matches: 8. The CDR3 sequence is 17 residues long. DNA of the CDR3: TGCGCCAGCAGCCAGTTAACAGGGGCTTTCTCTGGAAACACCATATATTTT. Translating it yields CASSQLTGAFSGNTIYF.

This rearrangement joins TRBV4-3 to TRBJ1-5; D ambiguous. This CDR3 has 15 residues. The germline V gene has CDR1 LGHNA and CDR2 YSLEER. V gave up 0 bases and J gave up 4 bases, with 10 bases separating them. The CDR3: CASSQDWPYNQPQHF. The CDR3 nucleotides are TGCGCCAGCAGCCAAGATTGGCCGTATAATCAGCCCCAGCATTTT.

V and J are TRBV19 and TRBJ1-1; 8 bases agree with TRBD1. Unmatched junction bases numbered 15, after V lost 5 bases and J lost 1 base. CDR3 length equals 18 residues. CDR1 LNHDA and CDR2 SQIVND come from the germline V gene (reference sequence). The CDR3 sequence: CASSPLLPIQGANTEAFF. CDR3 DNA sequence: TGTGCCAGTAGTCCGCTTCTCCCGATCCAGGGGGCGAACACTGAAGCTTTCTTT. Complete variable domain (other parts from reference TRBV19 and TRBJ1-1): DGGITQSPKYLFRKEGQNVTLSCEQNLNHDAMYWYRQDPGQGLRLIYYSQIVNDFQKGDIAEGYSVSREKKESFPLTVTSAQKNPTAFYLCASSPLLPIQGANTEAFFGQGTRLTVV.

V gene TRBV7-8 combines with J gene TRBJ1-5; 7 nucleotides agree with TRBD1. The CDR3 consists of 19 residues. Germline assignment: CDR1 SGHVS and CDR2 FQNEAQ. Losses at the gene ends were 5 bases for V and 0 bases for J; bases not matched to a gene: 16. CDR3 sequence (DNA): TGTGCCAGCAGCCGATTGCCGGGACAGCTAATATATAGCAATCAGCCCCAGCATTTT. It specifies CASSRLPGQLIYSNQPQHF.